This T cell receptor beta chain came from a study of vaccination effects on CD4 cells after COVID-19. With regard to this clone: What it binds is not known.

V lost 3 bases to trimming and J lost 1 base, with 12 bases between them. CDR1 is SNHLY and CDR2 is FYNNEI in the germline V gene. The CDR3 is made up of 15 amino acids. After expansion with viral peptide pools in the ViraFEST assay, antigen-specific CD4+ T cells were sequenced. At the end of about 9 days of culture, CD4+ T cells were isolated. By PCR, the person was confirmed to have had SARS-CoV-2 infection between March and December 2020. After approximately 2 million PBMC were placed in each well, they were cultured with roughly 11 IU/ml IL-2 and 10 ug/ml peptides. Cells had half their medium changed to IL-2 medium on days 3 and 7. Using immunoSEQ multiplex PCR, the repertoire was profiled, and TCRdb retains in-frame clones only, with some absent. The sample gives approximately 19,000 clones, roughly 74% of which show up once; 35% to 40% is in the top ten.

The sequence derives from a human donor who had a prior SARS-CoV-2 infection. This sample comprised CD4+ T cells from PBMCs cultured with a peptide pool, obtained before COVID-19 vaccination. This chain connects TRBV2 to TRBJ1-2, with no clear D. The CDR3 bases are TGTGCCAGCAGTGATGGGCAGGCGATTAACTATGGCTACACCTTC. Protein: CASSDGQAINYGYTF.